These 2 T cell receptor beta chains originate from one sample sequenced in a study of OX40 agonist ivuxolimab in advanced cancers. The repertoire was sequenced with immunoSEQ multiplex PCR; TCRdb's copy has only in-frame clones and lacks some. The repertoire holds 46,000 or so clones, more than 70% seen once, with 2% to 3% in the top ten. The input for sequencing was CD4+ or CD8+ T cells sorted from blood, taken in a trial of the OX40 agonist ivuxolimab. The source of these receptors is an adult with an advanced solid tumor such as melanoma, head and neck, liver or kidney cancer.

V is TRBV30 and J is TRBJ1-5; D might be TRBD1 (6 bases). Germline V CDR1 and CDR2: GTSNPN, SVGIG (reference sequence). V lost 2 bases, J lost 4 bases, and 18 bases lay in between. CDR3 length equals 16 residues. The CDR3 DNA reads TGTGCCTGGAGTAGGTCCCGACAGGCCCCAAATCAGCCCCAGCATTTT. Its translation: CAWSRSRQAPNQPQHF.

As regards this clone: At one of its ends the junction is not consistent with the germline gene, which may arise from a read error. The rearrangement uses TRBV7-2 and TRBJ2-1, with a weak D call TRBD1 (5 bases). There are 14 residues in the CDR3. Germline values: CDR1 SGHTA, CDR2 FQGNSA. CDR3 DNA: TGTGCCAGCAGCTCTTGGGGCAGTAAGAATGAGCATTTCTTC. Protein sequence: CASSSWGSKNEHFF.